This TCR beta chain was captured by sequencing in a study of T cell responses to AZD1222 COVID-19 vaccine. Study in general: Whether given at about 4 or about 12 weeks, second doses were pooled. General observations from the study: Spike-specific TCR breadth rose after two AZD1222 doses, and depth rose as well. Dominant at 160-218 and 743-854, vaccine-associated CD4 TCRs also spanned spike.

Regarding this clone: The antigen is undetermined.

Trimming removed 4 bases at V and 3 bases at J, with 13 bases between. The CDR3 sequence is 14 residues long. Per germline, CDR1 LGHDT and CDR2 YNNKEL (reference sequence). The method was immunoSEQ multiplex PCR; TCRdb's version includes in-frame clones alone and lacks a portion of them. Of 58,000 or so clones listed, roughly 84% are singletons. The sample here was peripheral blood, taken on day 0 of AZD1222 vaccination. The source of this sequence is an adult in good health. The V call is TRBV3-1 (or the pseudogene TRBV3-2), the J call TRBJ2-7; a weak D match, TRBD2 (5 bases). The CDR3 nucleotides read TGTGCCAGCAGCCTAACTAGGGCGGGCTACGAGCAGTACTTC. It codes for CASSLTRAGYEQYF.